The 23 T cell receptor beta chains reported below all come from one sample, sequenced in a study of blood T cell repertoires in COVID-19 (dated by TCRdb to 2019 to 2021). Library method: the immunoSEQ multiplex PCR assay. As stored in TCRdb, this immuneACCESS dataset retains in-frame rearrangements with V and J assigned. A fraction of the clones does not appear; measured against another copy, unresolved V genes explain less than half of the discrepancy, and the remainder lacks a known reason. The sample data list roughly 400,000 clones, and approximately 89% of these were observed just once. The ten largest make up 2.3% of the sample. Sequencing was carried out using peripheral blood. These receptors all come from a woman aged 60-75 years with COVID-19, enrolled during active disease.

V and J are TRBV9 and TRBJ2-3; 10 nucleotides agree with TRBD2. The CDR3 consists of 17 residues. Germline V CDR1 and CDR2: SGDLS, YYNGEE. Losses at the gene ends were 3 bases for V and 0 bases for J; bases not matched to a gene: 7. Here the CDR3 DNA reads TGTGCCAGCAGCGCCCTAGCGGGGGCTGCTAGCACAGATACGCAGTATTTT. Protein sequence: CASSALAGAASTDTQYF.

This clone was found once. This sequence joins TRBV6-5 and TRBJ1-5; 7 bases match TRBD1. Trimming took 1 base from V and 8 from J; bases not matched to a gene: 5. The CDR3 consists of 14 residues. Germline V gives CDR1 MNHEY, CDR2 SVGAGI. The CDR3 DNA reads TGTGCCAGCAGTTACTACCAGGGGGTGAAGCCCCAGCATTTT. It encodes CASSYYQGVKPQHF.

This clone was seen once. The CDR3 sequence: CASSEARNNSPLHF. For the CDR3, the DNA is TGTGCCAGCAGTGAGGCGAGGAACAATTCACCCCTCCACTTT. The chain links TRBV25-1 to TRBJ1-6; no reliable D call. The CDR3 runs 14 residues. Looked up from germline, CDR1 is MGHDK and CDR2 is SYGVNS. Trimming removed 3 bases at V and 7 bases at J, with 10 bases between. The entire variable domain, with the rest obtained from reference TRBV25-1 and TRBJ1-6, is as follows: EADIYQTPRYLVIGTGKKITLECSQTMGHDKMYWYQQDPGMELHLIHYSYGVNSTEKGDLSSESTVSRIRTEHFPLTLESARPSHTSQYLCASSEARNNSPLHFGNGTRLTVT.

J is TRBJ2-2 and V is TRBV4-1, with unresolved D. The CDR3 has 16 amino acids. Trimming pared 1 base from V and 1 base from J, leaving 10 bases between. Germline lookup yields CDR1 MGHRA and CDR2 YSYEKL. The CDR3 DNA reads TGCGCCAGCAGCCAAGTCCTCCTCTTGAACACCGGGGAGCTGTTTTTT. Amino acids: CASSQVLLLNTGELFF.

The rearrangement uses TRBV5-1 and TRBJ2-2; TRBD1 is a possible D gene (5 bases). Germline values: CDR1 SGHRS, CDR2 YFSETQ. Trimming took off 4 bases at V and 6 bases at J, with 13 bases between the two ends. This CDR3 is built from 14 residues. CDR3 in DNA: TGCGCCAGCAGCGACAGTACCGGTCCCGGGGAGCTGTTTTTT. It specifies CASSDSTGPGELFF.

This chain links TRBV7-2 with TRBJ2-5, with 14 bases lining up with TRBD2. With V trimmed by 5 bases and J by 1 base, 6 bases remained unmatched. Germline V gene lookup returns CDR1 SGHTA and CDR2 FQGNSA. The CDR3 is made up of 17 amino acids. CDR3: CASSSGLAGGPQETQYF. The CDR3, as DNA: TGTGCCAGCAGCAGCGGACTAGCGGGGGGCCCCCAAGAGACCCAGTACTTC.

The chain is built from TRBV15 and TRBJ1-5; D call uncertain. Between the trimmed V and J ends, which lost 3 bases and 2 bases, there was a span of 14 bases. CDR3 length equals 16 residues. Germline CDR1 is LNHNV and CDR2 is YYDKDF (reference sequence). CDR3 DNA sequence: TGTGCCACCAGCAGGCTACAGATTACGGGCAATCAGCCCCAGCATTTT. This translates into CATSRLQITGNQPQHF.

The chain joins TRBV6-5 to TRBJ1-4, with a weak D call TRBD1 (6 bases). Germline-derived CDR1 and CDR2 are MNHEY and SVGAGI. Between the trimmed V and J ends, which lost 10 bases and 4 bases, there was a span of 13 bases. The CDR3 length is 13 residues. The CDR3 bases are TGTGCCACCCGGACAGTGAATAATGAAAAACTGTTTTTT. Protein product: CATRTVNNEKLFF.

The chain links TRBV5-5 to TRBJ2-3, with 8 bases aligning to TRBD1. This CDR3 is built from 16 residues. The germline CDR1 and CDR2 sequences are SGHKS and YYEKEE (reference sequence). Germline trimming cut 0 bases from V and 5 bases from J; bases unmatched to any gene: 8. For the CDR3, the DNA is TGTGCCAGCAGCTTGGGGTTAGGACAGGGTATAGATACGCAGTATTTT. It is translated as CASSLGLGQGIDTQYF.

V and J are TRBV3-1 (or the pseudogene TRBV3-2) and TRBJ2-1; 7 bases line up with TRBD1. The V gene's germline CDR1 is LGHDT and CDR2 YNNKEL (reference sequence). CDR3 length: 16 residues. V was clipped by 1 base and J by 7 bases; unmatched bases: 10. The CDR3 DNA is TGTGCCAGCAGCCAAGGGGCAGGGGGATTATCTAATGAGCAGTTCTTC. Its translation is CASSQGAGGLSNEQFF.

The rearrangement uses TRBV5-1 and TRBJ2-3; TRBD2 matches 7 bases. V lost 6 bases to trimming and J lost 4 bases; unmatched junction nucleotides: 8. There are 14 residues in the CDR3. The germline V gene has CDR1 SGHRS and CDR2 YFSETQ. For the CDR3, the DNA is TGCGCCAGCAAGGCGGGGGAGCTGGCAGATACGCAGTATTTT. Translating it yields CASKAGELADTQYF. The whole variable domain, filled in from reference TRBV5-1 and TRBJ2-3, reads KAGVTQTPRYLIKTRGQQVTLSCSPISGHRSVSWYQQTPGQGLQFLFEYFSETQRNKGNFPGRFSGRQFSNSRSEMNVSTLELGDSALYLCASKAGELADTQYFGPGTRLTVL.

V and J are TRBV7-2 and TRBJ2-7; TRBD2 matches at 7 bases. CDR1 is SGHTA and CDR2 is FQGNSA in the germline V gene. Losses at the gene ends were 5 bases for V and 2 bases for J; bases not matched to a gene: 6. CDR3 length: 14 residues. CDR3: CASSLRSGAYEQYF. The DNA for the CDR3 is TGTGCCAGCAGCCTAAGGAGCGGGGCCTACGAGCAGTACTTC. Full variable domain (outside the CDR3, taken from reference TRBV7-2 and TRBJ2-7): GAGVSQSPSNKVTEKGKDVELRCDPISGHTALYWYRQSLGQGLEFLIYFQGNSAPDKSGLPSDRFSAERTGGSVSTLTIQRTQQEDSAVYLCASSLRSGAYEQYFGPGTRLTVT.

This clone was found a few times. The CDR3 sequence is CASSLGIQGTTGELFF. In DNA, the CDR3 is TGCGCCAGCAGCTTGGGCATACAGGGGACCACCGGGGAGCTGTTTTTT. The chain couples TRBV5-1 to TRBJ2-2, with 7 bases that match TRBD1. Unmatched junction bases numbered 6, after V lost 0 bases and J lost 4 bases. The length of the CDR3 is 16 residues. Germline CDR1 reads SGHRS; CDR2 reads YFSETQ. The whole variable domain, filled in from reference TRBV5-1 and TRBJ2-2, reads KAGVTQTPRYLIKTRGQQVTLSCSPISGHRSVSWYQQTPGQGLQFLFEYFSETQRNKGNFPGRFSGRQFSNSRSEMNVSTLELGDSALYLCASSLGIQGTTGELFFGEGSRLTVL.

This chain connects TRBV5-1 to TRBJ1-1; TRBD1 agrees at 7 bases. The CDR3 is 15 residues long. Germline trimming cut 4 bases from V and 0 bases from J; bases unmatched to any gene: 6. Germline V CDR1 and CDR2: SGHRS, YFSETQ. The CDR3 reads CASSPEGAVNTEAFF. The CDR3 region has the DNA TGCGCCAGCAGCCCAGAGGGGGCGGTGAACACTGAAGCTTTCTTT.

This rearrangement joins TRBV11-3 to TRBJ1-1, with 7 bases identical to TRBD1. The ends lost 6 bases at V and 4 bases at J; junction bases unmatched: 17. CDR3 length: 17 residues. Germline lookup yields CDR1 SGHNT and CDR2 YENEEA. CDR3 amino acids: CASSSPPPTGESTEAFF. CDR3 bases: TGTGCCAGCAGTTCGCCCCCCCCCACAGGGGAAAGCACTGAAGCTTTCTTT.

The chain links TRBV19 to TRBJ1-1; tentative D call: TRBD1 (5 bases). CDR1 LNHDA and CDR2 SQIVND come from the germline V gene (reference sequence). The CDR3 is 14 residues long. The ends were cut back, 3 bases at V and 4 bases at J, with 12 bases in the middle. This chain's CDR3 is CASSILGASTEAFF. In DNA, the CDR3 is TGTGCCAGTAGTATTCTAGGGGCGAGCACTGAAGCTTTCTTT.

CDR3 residues: CASTPGQNNQPQHF. The CDR3 DNA reads TGTGCCAGTACCCCGGGACAGAACAATCAGCCCCAGCATTTT. The chain employs TRBV19 and TRBJ1-5; the match to TRBD1 covers 7 bases. Trimming cost V 7 bases and J 3 bases; bases outside gene matches: 6. Germline assignment: CDR1 LNHDA and CDR2 SQIVND (reference sequence). The length of the CDR3 is 14 residues.

The gene calls are TRBV15 and TRBJ2-7, with D maybe TRBD1 (5 bases). Germline assignment: CDR1 LNHNV and CDR2 YYDKDF (reference sequence). The ends were cut back, 2 bases at V and 1 base at J, with 12 bases in the middle. The CDR3 has 15 amino acids. The CDR3 sequence: CATSRPRPGSYEQYF. CDR3 nucleotide sequence: TGTGCCACCAGCAGACCTCGGCCAGGGTCCTACGAGCAGTACTTC.

This chain uses TRBV25-1 with TRBJ1-2; 10 nucleotides agree with TRBD1. CDR3 length: 15 residues. J gave up 3 bases and V 6 bases, and 7 bases lay outside the gene matches. Germline-derived CDR1 and CDR2 are MGHDK and SYGVNS. The CDR3, as DNA: TGTGCCAGCAGCCCCGGGACAGGGGCAGACTATGGCTACACCTTC. It yields the protein CASSPGTGADYGYTF.

The chain joins TRBV6-5 to TRBJ1-1; tentatively, D is TRBD1 (5 bases). V was cut by 0 bases and J by 4 bases, with 9 bases left in between. The CDR3 totals 14 residues. Germline V gene lookup returns CDR1 MNHEY and CDR2 SVGAGI. In DNA form, the CDR3 reads TGTGCCAGCAGTTACTCCATTCAGGGCACTGAAGCTTTCTTT. This encodes CASSYSIQGTEAFF.

The chain employs TRBV7-9 and TRBJ1-6; TRBD1 agrees at 7 bases. The CDR3 contains 15 residues. Losses at the gene ends were 5 bases for V and 8 bases for J; bases not matched to a gene: 9. Germline CDR1 SEHNR, CDR2 FQNEAQ (reference sequence). The CDR3 loop is CASSKRGHLDSPLHF. CDR3 sequence (DNA): TGTGCCAGCAGCAAAAGGGGGCACTTGGATTCACCCCTCCACTTT.

The J gene is TRBJ1-2, the V gene TRBV29-1; unclear D gene. V lost 6 bases to trimming and J lost 4 bases, with 21 bases between them. The CDR3 is made up of 15 amino acids. Germline V lookup: CDR1 SQVTM, CDR2 ANQGSEA. The CDR3 loop is CSVPDLSPSAYGYTF. The CDR3 DNA follows: TGCAGCGTCCCAGATTTGTCCCCGAGCGCCTATGGCTACACCTTC.

This rearrangement joins TRBV2 to TRBJ1-1; 9 bases agree with TRBD1. This CDR3 contains 14 residues. Germline lookup yields CDR1 SNHLY and CDR2 FYNNEI. V shed 6 bases and J 9 bases; nucleotides not matched to a gene: 11. The CDR3 nucleotides are TGTGCCAGCAGCAGAGGACAGGGGTTGGTAAAAGCTTTCTTT. Translating gives CASSRGQGLVKAFF.